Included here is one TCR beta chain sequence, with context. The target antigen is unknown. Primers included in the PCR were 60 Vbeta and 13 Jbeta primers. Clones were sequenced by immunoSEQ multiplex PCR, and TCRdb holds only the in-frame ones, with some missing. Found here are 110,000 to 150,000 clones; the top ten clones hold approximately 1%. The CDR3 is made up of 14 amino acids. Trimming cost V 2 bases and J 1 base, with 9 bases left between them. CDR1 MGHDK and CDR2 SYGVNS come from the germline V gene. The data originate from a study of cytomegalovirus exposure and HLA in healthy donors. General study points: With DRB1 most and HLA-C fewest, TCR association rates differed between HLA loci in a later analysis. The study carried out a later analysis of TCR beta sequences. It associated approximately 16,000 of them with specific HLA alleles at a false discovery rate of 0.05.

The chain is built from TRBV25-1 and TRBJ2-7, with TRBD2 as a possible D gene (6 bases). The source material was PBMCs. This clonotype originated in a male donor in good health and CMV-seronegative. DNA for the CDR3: TGTGCCAGCAGTGAAATTGGGACTTCCTACGAGCAGTACTTC. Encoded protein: CASSEIGTSYEQYF.